This entry is about one TCR beta chain. Its specificity is not known. Germline V gene data show CDR1 as LGHNA and CDR2 as YSLEER. The CDR3 length is 15 residues. Trimming took off 1 base at V and 1 base at J, with 8 bases between the two ends. This sample's time point: week 35, safety follow-up. Vaccinated patients received 300 ug of mutant IDH1 20-mer peptide per dose, with topical imiquimod. In weeks 1, 3, 5, 7, 11, 15, 19 and 23, patients were vaccinated. The data were taken from a study of a mutant IDH1 vaccine in newly diagnosed glioma. Overall study context: The study started vaccination 4-6 weeks after radiotherapy alone, or with temozolomide cycles.

Produced via immunoSEQ multiplex PCR; TCRdb's table is partial and in-frame only. The sample lists roughly 60,000 clones; 81% were seen once. Study conclusions and caveats: Shifts in the top peripheral T cell clonotypes seemed unrelated to pseudoprogression.

The starting material was PBMCs, obtained from a glioma patient whose treatment included an IDH1 peptide vaccine. The chain uses TRBV4-3 and TRBJ2-1; tentative D call: TRBD2 (5 bases). The source is a man aged 40-49 years with glioma. DNA of the CDR3: TGCGCCAGCAGCCAAGTCCCGGGATCCTACAATGAGCAGTTCTTC. Its translation: CASSQVPGSYNEQFF.